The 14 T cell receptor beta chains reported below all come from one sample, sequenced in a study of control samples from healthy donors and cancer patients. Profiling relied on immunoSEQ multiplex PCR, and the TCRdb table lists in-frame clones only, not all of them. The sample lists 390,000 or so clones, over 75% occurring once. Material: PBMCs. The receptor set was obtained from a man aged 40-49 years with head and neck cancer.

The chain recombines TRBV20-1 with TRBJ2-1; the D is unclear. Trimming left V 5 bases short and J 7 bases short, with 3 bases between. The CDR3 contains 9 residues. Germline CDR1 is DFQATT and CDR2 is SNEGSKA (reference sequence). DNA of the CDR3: TGCAGTGCTTCTAATGAGCAGTTCTTC. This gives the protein CSASNEQFF.

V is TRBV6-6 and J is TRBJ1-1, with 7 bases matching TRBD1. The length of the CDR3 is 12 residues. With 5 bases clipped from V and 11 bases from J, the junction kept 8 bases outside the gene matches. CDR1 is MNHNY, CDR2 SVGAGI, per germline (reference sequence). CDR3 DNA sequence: TGTGCCAGCAGTCAGCAGGGGGAGTTGGCTTTCTTT. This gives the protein CASSQQGELAFF.

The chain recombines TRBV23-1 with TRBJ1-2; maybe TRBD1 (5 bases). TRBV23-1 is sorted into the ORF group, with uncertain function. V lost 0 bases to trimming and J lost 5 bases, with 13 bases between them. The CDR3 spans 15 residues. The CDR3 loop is CASSQSVKGSYGYTF. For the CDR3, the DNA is TGCGCCAGCAGTCAATCGGTGAAGGGGTCATATGGCTACACCTTC.

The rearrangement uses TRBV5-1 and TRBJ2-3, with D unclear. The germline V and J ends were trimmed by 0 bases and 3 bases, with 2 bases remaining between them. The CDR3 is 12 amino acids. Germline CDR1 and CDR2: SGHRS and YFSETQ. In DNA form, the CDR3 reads TGCGCCAGCAGCTTGGAAACAGATACGCAGTATTTT. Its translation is CASSLETDTQYF.

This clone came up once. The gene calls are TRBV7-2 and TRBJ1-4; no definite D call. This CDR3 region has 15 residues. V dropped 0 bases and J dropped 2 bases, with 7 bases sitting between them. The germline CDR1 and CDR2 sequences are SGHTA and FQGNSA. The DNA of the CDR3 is TGTGCCAGCAGCTTAGCGAGGCAGACTAATGAAAAACTGTTTTTT. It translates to CASSLARQTNEKLFF.

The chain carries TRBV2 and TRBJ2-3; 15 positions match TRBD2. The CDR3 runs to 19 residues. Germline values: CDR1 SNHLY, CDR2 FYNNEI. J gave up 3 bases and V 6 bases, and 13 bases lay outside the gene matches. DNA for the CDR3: TGTGCCAGCAGCGTCCGGACTAGCGGGGGGGCGGTAGGGACAGATACGCAGTATTTT. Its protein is CASSVRTSGGAVGTDTQYF.

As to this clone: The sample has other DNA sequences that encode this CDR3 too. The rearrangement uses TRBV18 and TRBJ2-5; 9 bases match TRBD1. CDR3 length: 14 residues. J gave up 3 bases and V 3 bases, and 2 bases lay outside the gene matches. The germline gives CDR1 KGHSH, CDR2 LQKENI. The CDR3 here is CASSPGTGKETQYF. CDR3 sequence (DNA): TGTGCCAGCTCACCGGGGACAGGGAAAGAGACCCAGTACTTC.

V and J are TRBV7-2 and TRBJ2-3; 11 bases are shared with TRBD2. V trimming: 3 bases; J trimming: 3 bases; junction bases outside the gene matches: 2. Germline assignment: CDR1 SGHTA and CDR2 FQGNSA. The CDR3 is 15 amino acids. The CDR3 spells CASSLTSGETDTQYF. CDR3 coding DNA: TGTGCCAGCAGCTTGACTAGCGGGGAAACAGATACGCAGTATTTT.

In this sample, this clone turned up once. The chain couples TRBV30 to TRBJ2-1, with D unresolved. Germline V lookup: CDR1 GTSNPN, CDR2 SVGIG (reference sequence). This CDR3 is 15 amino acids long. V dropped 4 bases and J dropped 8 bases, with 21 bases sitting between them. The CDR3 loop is CAWKSPDRMIDEQFF. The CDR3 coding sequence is TGTGCCTGGAAATCGCCGGATAGAATGATCGATGAGCAGTTCTTC.

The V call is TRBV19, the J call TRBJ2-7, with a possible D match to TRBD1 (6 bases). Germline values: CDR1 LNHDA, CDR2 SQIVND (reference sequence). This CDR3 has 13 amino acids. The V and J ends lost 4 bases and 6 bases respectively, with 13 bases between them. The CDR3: CASSRNTGREQYF. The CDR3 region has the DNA TGTGCCAGTAGTAGGAATACAGGGCGCGAGCAGTACTTC.

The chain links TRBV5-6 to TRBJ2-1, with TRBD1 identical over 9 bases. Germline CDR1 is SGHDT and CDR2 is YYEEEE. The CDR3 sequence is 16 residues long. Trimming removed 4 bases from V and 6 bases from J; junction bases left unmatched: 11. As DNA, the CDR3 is TGTGCCAGCAGCCCGTCGTGGGGGACAGGGCCCAATGAGCAGTTCTTC. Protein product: CASSPSWGTGPNEQFF.

CDR3: CASRPPLSNQPQHF. The CDR3 bases are TGTGCCAGCAGACCTCCCCTTAGCAATCAGCCCCAGCATTTT. V and J are TRBV28 and TRBJ1-5; D is unclear. The V gene's germline CDR1 is MDHEN and CDR2 SYDVKM. The V end was cut by 6 bases, the J end by 0 bases, with 9 bases between. This CDR3 contains 14 residues.

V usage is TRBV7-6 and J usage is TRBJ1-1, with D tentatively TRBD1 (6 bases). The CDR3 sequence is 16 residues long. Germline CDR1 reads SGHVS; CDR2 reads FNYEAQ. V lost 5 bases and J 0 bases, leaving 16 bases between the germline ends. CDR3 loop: CASSLDAQGMNTEAFF. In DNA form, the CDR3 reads TGTGCCAGCAGCCTCGACGCACAGGGTATGAACACTGAAGCTTTCTTT. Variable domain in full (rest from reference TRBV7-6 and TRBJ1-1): GAGVSQSPRYKVTKRGQDVALRCDPISGHVSLYWYRQALGQGPEFLTYFNYEAQQDKSGLPNDRFSAERPEGSISTLTIQRTEQRDSAMYRCASSLDAQGMNTEAFFGQGTRLTVV.

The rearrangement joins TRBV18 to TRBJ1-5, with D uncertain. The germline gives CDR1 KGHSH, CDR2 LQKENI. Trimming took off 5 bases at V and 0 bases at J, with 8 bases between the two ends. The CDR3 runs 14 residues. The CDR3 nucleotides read TGTGCCAGCTCAACAGAATATAGCAATCAGCCCCAGCATTTT. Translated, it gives CASSTEYSNQPQHF.